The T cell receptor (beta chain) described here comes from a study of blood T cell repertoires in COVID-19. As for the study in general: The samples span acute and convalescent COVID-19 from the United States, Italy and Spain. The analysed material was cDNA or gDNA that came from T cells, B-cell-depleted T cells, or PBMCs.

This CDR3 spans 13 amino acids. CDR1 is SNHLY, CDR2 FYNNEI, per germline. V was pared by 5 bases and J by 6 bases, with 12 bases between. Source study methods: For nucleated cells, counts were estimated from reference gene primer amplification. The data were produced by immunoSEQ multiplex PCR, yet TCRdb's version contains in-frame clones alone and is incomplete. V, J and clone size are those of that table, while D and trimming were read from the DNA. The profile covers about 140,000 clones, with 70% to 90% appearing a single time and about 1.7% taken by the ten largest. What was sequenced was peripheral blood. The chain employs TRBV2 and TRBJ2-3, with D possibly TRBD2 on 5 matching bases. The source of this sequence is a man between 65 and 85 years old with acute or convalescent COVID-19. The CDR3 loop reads CASSSTAGDTQYF. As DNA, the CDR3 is TGTGCCAGCAGTTCGACGGCGGGCGATACGCAGTATTTT. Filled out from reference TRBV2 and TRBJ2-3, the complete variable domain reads EPEVTQTPSHQVTQMGQEVILRCVPISNHLYFYWYRQILGQKVEFLVSFYNNEISEKSEIFDDQFSVERPDGSNFTLKIRSTKLEDSAMYFCASSSTAGDTQYFGPGTRLTVL.